This T cell receptor beta chain was retrieved from a study of neoadjuvant anti-PD-1 for oral cavity cancer (dated by TCRdb to the early 2020s). The study in broad terms: Patients mostly received three to four biweekly doses of nivolumab at 3 mg/kg before curative-intent surgical resection. A fourth nivolumab dose was given around day 43 to patients without progression, and definitive surgical resection was performed in those patients on days 50-56. Under RECIST 1.1, patients with complete response, partial response or stable disease were classed as responders, and patients with progression were classed as non-responders. A roughly 30% response rate was observed in the parent correlative cohort, in which more than nine patients were included. The full study reports these points: Higher pretreatment blood TCRbeta clonality and lower post-treatment tumor TCRbeta clonality were correlated with higher pretreatment blood Treg/Th17 ratios. Larger post-treatment sizes of preexisting intratumoral clones correlated with greater tumor shrinkage, suggesting expansion of preexisting clones contributed to response. TCR analyses included only three patients per response group, and the authors called for larger cohorts for validation.

For survey sequencing, tumor libraries mostly used about 5 ug of input genomic DNA, with two replicates for each sample. Following the manufacturer's instructions, the team built TCRbeta libraries using the immunoSEQ hsTCRbeta kit. The completed libraries were mixed into a single pool at 3 nM, then sequenced with an Illumina NovaSeq 6000 S4 flow cell. Regarding the original processing steps: The immunoSEQ Analyzer was used for raw data preprocessing and quality control. The analysis was limited to productive rearrangements, and each clonotype was defined by a unique CDR3 amino acid sequence. Using the R package tcR, the researchers computed the Gini-Simpson index as their estimate of repertoire clonality. Gini indices were compared with Student's t test, and associations with tumor size change were assessed by Pearson correlation. Not all clones reach the TCRdb copy of this immuneACCESS table, which keeps in-frame sequences only. Checked studies attribute under half of the gap to unresolved V genes and leave the rest unexplained. The V and J calls and clone size come from that table; D and trimming were worked out from the DNA. The sample table contains roughly 36,000 clones; only one count was recorded for about 36% of them. The ten largest make up 16% of the sample.

The time point label on this specimen signifies: after neoadjuvant nivolumab, at surgical resection. None of the patients had received prior systemic or radiation treatment, and all were newly diagnosed with stage II-IVA oral cavity squamous cell carcinoma. The cohort was composed of patients with HPV-negative, locally advanced oral cavity squamous cell carcinoma. The samples were drawn from a longitudinal correlative study tied to a single-arm phase II trial testing neoadjuvant nivolumab in oral cavity squamous cell carcinoma. Genomic DNA-based TCRbeta sequencing was performed on subject-matched pre- and post-treatment PBMCs and tumors from three responders and three non-responders. The Maxwell RSC DNA from Tissue kit was used to isolate genomic DNA from tumor tissue. Many counts were recorded for this clone. It has no known antigen specificity. Base-call qualities are not available, and no considerably larger clone is one nucleotide away.

CDR1 and CDR2, looked up from the germline V gene, are MDHEN and SYDVKM. Trimming takes 6 bases from V and 6 bases from J, and the germline ends sit 23 bases apart. The CDR3 runs 16 amino acids, cysteine and phenylalanine included. The entry retains the CDR3 DNA only, 48 bases that are in frame from base 1. The TCR originated in a person aged 35-79 years with oral cavity squamous cell carcinoma. The sample in question was tumor tissue, obtained after nivolumab (anti-PD-1) treatment. The chain is encoded by TRBV28 joined to TRBJ1-2; a tentative D call is TRBD1 (5 bases match). The nucleotide sequence reads as follows: TGTGCCAGCAGCCCCCTCGGTTATGGGGCATGGCATGGCTACACCTTC. It encodes CASSPLGYGAWHGYTF.